This T cell receptor (beta chain) derives from a study of blood T cell repertoires in COVID-19. Turning to the study itself: Specimens from acute and convalescent COVID-19 originated in the United States, Italy and Spain. Nucleic acid was either cDNA or gDNA, and it came from T cells, B-cell-depleted T cells, or PBMCs.

Germline-derived CDR1 and CDR2 are SGHVS and FQNEAQ. The CDR3 loop spans 14 amino acids. Trimming cost V 5 bases and J 4 bases, with 14 bases left between them. Using immunoSEQ multiplex PCR, the repertoire was profiled, and TCRdb retains in-frame clones only, with some absent. The data show over 400,000 clones, 70% to 90% seen once. Sequenced input: PBMCs or T cells enriched from blood (not recorded which). The clonotype originates from a woman aged 55 to 70 who had recovered from COVID-19. This rearrangement joins TRBV7-8 to TRBJ1-1; maybe TRBD1 (6 bases). In DNA, the CDR3 is TGTGCCAGCAGCCCCCAGGGGAGGGTCACTGAAGCTTTCTTT. Encoded protein: CASSPQGRVTEAFF.